This T cell receptor (beta chain) was obtained from a study of blood T cell repertoires in COVID-19. This clone has just one count. Per the original data handling: By means of reference gene primer amplification, nucleated cell counts were estimated. Assay used: immunoSEQ multiplex PCR; TCRdb lists only in-frame clones, some missing. The V and J calls and clone size were taken over from that table, and D and trimming were inferred from the DNA. The sample has under 200,000 clones; over 70% are singletons. The germline V and J ends were trimmed by 4 bases and 7 bases, with 15 bases remaining between them. Germline V lookup: CDR1 SGHRS, CDR2 YFSETQ. The CDR3 spans 14 residues.

The rearrangement uses TRBV5-1 and TRBJ1-3; D perhaps matches TRBD1 (5 bases). What was sequenced was peripheral blood. This TCR was recovered from a man aged 55 to 70 with acute or convalescent COVID-19. The CDR3 spells CASSPGGDWNTIYF. CDR3 bases: TGCGCCAGCAGCCCGGGAGGGGATTGGAACACCATATATTTT.